This TCR beta chain was recorded in a study of T cell changes during pregnancy in multiple sclerosis. Profiled with immunoSEQ multiplex PCR; TCRdb holds only in-frame clones, not every one. The repertoire has around 70,000 clones, around 90% of them found once; the top ten carry approximately 3.3%. The CDR3 loop spans 15 amino acids. Germline CDR1 and CDR2: MNHEY and SVGAGI. V lost 6 bases and J lost 11, with 20 bases in between. This clonotype originated in a female donor in good health, enrolled as a control in a pregnancy study. This sample comprised peripheral blood, obtained after pregnancy. The rearrangement links TRBV6-5 to TRBJ1-6; D is unclear. CDR3 DNA sequence: TGTGCCAGCAGCCGCGGGCCTTCTGGCGCGACACCCCTCCACTTT. Protein sequence: CASSRGPSGATPLHF.